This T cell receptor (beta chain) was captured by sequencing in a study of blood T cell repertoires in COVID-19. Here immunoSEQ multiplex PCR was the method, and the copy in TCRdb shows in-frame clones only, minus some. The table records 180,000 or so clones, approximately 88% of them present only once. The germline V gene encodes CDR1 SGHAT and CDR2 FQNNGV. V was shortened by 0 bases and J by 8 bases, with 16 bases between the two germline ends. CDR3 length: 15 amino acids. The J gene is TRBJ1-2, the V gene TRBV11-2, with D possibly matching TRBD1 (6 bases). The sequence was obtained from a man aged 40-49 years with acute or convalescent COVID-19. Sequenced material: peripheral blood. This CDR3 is CASSLDPTGKLGYTF. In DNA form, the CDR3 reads TGTGCCAGCAGCTTAGATCCTACAGGGAAGTTGGGCTACACCTTC.